This T cell receptor beta chain was documented in a study of blood T cell repertoires in COVID-19. In the study overall: Nucleic acid was either cDNA or gDNA, and it came from T cells, B-cell-depleted T cells, or PBMCs.

Profiling relied on immunoSEQ multiplex PCR, and the TCRdb table lists in-frame clones only, not all of them. In the table there are under 85,000 clones, roughly 82% of which are singletons. The V gene's germline CDR1 is SNHLY and CDR2 FYNNEI. V was shortened by 5 bases and J by 2 bases, with 10 bases between the two germline ends. CDR3 length: 14 residues. The receptor comes from a human donor in a cohort sampled during active COVID-19. This chain connects TRBV2 to TRBJ1-5, with TRBD1 as a possible D gene (5 bases). The specimen sequenced was peripheral blood. The CDR3 DNA reads as TGTGCCAGCAGTATGCAAGGGGGCAATCAGCCCCAGCATTTT. This translates into CASSMQGGNQPQHF.